This TCR beta chain was found in a study of cytomegalovirus exposure and HLA in healthy donors. Study information: Around 80 million unique TCR sequences came from HLA-typed donors in an early release. Findings and limits, study-wide: Presence/absence results assume similar sequencing depth per donor, which may not hold. When a later analysis was performed, an Asian-associated ancestry cluster reportedly had fewer N-insertions than the approximately 600-donor mean. Most sequenced TCRs were rare (though some public TCRs occurred in many donors).

Trimming removed 4 bases from V and 7 bases from J, with 29 bases in between. This CDR3 region has 19 residues. Germline CDR1 reads LGHNA; CDR2 reads YNFKEQ. About this clone itself: The antigen remains unidentified.

The PCR made use of 60 Vbeta and 13 Jbeta primers. Clones were sequenced by immunoSEQ multiplex PCR, and TCRdb holds only the in-frame ones, with some missing. The sample lists some 210,000 clones; 80% to 90% were seen once. The clonotype comes from a man younger than 40 in good health and CMV-seronegative. The chain links TRBV4-2 to TRBJ2-1; weak D call: TRBD2 (5 bases). Sequencing was carried out using PBMCs. The CDR3, as DNA: TGTGCCAGCAGCCCACATACCTTCCCGGACTCCTATGCGCGGAATGAGCAGTTCTTC. Its protein is CASSPHTFPDSYARNEQFF.